The 19 T cell receptor beta chains below come from one sample, sequenced in a study of T-cell memory formation after mild COVID-19 (dated by TCRdb to the early 2020s). The library came from 5' RACE. TCRdb shows the sequencer as Illumina NovaSeq 6000. TCRdb's own reprocessing of the public reads used fastp at Q25 and MiXCR and kept productive beta chains. Identical CDR3 protein sequences are pooled into one entry, listed with their most common genes and DNA. This sample has about 210,000 distinct CDR3 sequences in its table, and about 10% of those were observed once. The ten largest clones capture around 3.3% of the sample. The sample was PBMCs or a T cell subset sorted from them (not recorded which). The receptor source for this set is a man in his late teens or twenties who had mild COVID-19 (a few samples of this study predate the infection). The sample titles of this study are shuffled in the database, so cell type and time point are left out; the donor was told from shared clones.

V and J are TRBV6-1 and TRBJ1-4, with D uncertain. Trimming cost V 0 bases and J 2 bases, with 10 bases left between them. The germline V gene encodes CDR1 MNHNS and CDR2 SASEGT. The CDR3 runs to 16 residues. Written as DNA, the CDR3 is TGTGCCAGCAGTGAAGCGCGGGGAGGTACTAATGAAAAACTGTTTTTT. Protein product: CASSEARGGTNEKLFF.

This clonotype has at least ten counts. This chain connects TRBV7-2 to TRBJ1-1, with 10 bases identical to TRBD1. The junction had 7 bases not matched to a gene; V was cut back by 4 bases and J by 2 bases. The CDR3 is made up of 16 amino acids. CDR1 is SGHTA and CDR2 is FQGNSA in the germline V gene. The CDR3 coding sequence is TGTGCCAGCAGCTCCGCCGGGACAGGGGTAAACACTGAAGCTTTCTTT. Its protein product is CASSSAGTGVNTEAFF.

V and J are TRBV20-1 and TRBJ2-1; 10 nucleotides line up with TRBD2. Trimming at V came to 4 bases and at J to 7 bases, leaving 7 bases not matched to a gene. The CDR3 has 14 amino acids. The germline CDR1 and CDR2 sequences are DFQATT and SNEGSKA (reference sequence). As DNA, the CDR3 is TGCAGTGCTAAAGCGGGGGGGCCGAGGAATGAGCAGTTCTTC. It translates to CSAKAGGPRNEQFF.

This clonotype was counted between two and nine times. The J gene is TRBJ2-5, the V gene TRBV5-8, with a weak D call TRBD2 (5 bases). V was clipped by 3 bases and J by 5 bases, with 11 bases between them. The CDR3 runs to 13 residues. Per germline, CDR1 SGHTS and CDR2 YDEGEE. The chain's CDR3 is CASSYLGGETQYF. The CDR3 coding sequence is TGTGCCAGCAGCTACCTGGGCGGGGAGACCCAGTACTTC.

The rearrangement links TRBV5-6 to TRBJ1-2, with TRBD1 identical over 11 bases. The junction had 4 bases not matched to a gene; V was cut back by 5 bases and J by 4 bases. The germline CDR1 and CDR2 sequences are SGHDT and YYEEEE. The CDR3 has 14 amino acids. The DNA for the CDR3 is TGTGCCAGCAGGGGACAGGGGGTAGGCTATGGCTACACCTTC. Translated, it gives CASRGQGVGYGYTF.

By frequency in the sample, this clonotype is medium-sized. This chain uses TRBV5-1 with TRBJ2-5; D perhaps matches TRBD1 (8 bases). This CDR3 region has 17 residues. Trimming took 3 bases from V and 1 from J, leaving 19 bases between them. The germline CDR1 and CDR2 sequences are SGHRS and YFSETQ. The CDR3 protein is CASSSGGTGGLQETQYF. DNA of the CDR3: TGCGCCAGCAGCTCCGGGGGGACAGGAGGGCTCCAAGAGACCCAGTACTTC.

The sample holds a few counts of this clonotype. The chain uses TRBV5-1 and TRBJ2-7, with 10 bases lining up with TRBD1. Per germline, CDR1 SGHRS and CDR2 YFSETQ. The length of the CDR3 is 15 residues. Germline trimming cut 2 bases from V and 6 bases from J; bases unmatched to any gene: 8. In DNA form, the CDR3 reads TGCGCCAGCAGCTTCGGCGGGACAGGGGCCGCCGAGCAGTACTTC. Amino acid sequence: CASSFGGTGAAEQYF.

This clonotype has a handful of counts. The rearrangement links TRBV6-2 or TRBV6-3 to TRBJ2-7, with 8 bases lining up with TRBD1. The germline CDR1 and CDR2 sequences are MNHEY and SVGEGT. CDR3 length: 13 amino acids. V shed 6 bases and J 6 bases; nucleotides not matched to a gene: 7. This chain's CDR3 is CASSSDRGGEQYV. The CDR3 DNA is TGTGCCAGCAGCTCAGACAGGGGAGGCGAGCAGTACGTC.

This clonotype was seen more than once but under ten times. A single base separates this from a much larger clone, so it may be a read error. The J gene is TRBJ1-2, the V gene TRBV6-5; a possible D gene is TRBD1 (6 bases). CDR1 and CDR2 from the germline V gene are MNHEY and SVGAGI. The CDR3 spans 13 residues. V gave up 6 bases and J gave up 2 bases, with 10 bases separating them. CDR3 sequence reads: CASSMTGNYGYTF. In DNA form, the CDR3 reads TGTGCCAGCAGCATGACAGGAAACTATGGCTACACCTTC.

The genes are TRBV6-2 or TRBV6-3 and TRBJ1-5, with D hard to call. Germline CDR1 is MNHEY and CDR2 is SVGEGT. This CDR3 region has 14 residues. V lost 6 bases and J lost 0, with 9 bases in between. DNA of the CDR3: TGTGCCAGCAGCCGCAGCAATAGCAATCAGCCCCAGCATTTT. Residues: CASSRSNSNQPQHF.

V and J are TRBV29-1 and TRBJ1-3; D gene uncertain. This CDR3 has 14 residues. V was pared by 6 bases and J by 0 bases, with 12 bases between. Germline V gene lookup returns CDR1 SQVTM and CDR2 ANQGSEA. CDR3 loop: CSVPWLGSGNTIYF. Here the CDR3 DNA reads TGCAGCGTCCCTTGGCTGGGCTCTGGAAACACCATATATTTT.

This clonotype occurred a few times. Sequence at one end of the junction differs from germline and may be a read error. The CDR3 nucleotides are TGTGCCTGGGGGCTCACAGGGGGTTACAATGAGCAGTTTTTC. Its protein product is CAWGLTGGYNEQFF. V is TRBV30 and J is TRBJ2-1, with TRBD1 matching over 8 bases. Germline CDR1 GTSNPN, CDR2 SVGIG (reference sequence). The CDR3 covers 14 residues.

This clonotype was seen more than once but under ten times. This chain connects TRBV7-2 to TRBJ2-1; no clear D. V dropped 1 base and J dropped 12 bases, with 13 bases sitting between them. This CDR3 spans 13 amino acids. Per germline, CDR1 SGHTA and CDR2 FQGNSA. This CDR3 is CASSLGASISQFF. The CDR3 nucleotides are TGTGCCAGCAGCTTAGGGGCCAGCATATCGCAGTTCTTC.

In its sample, this clonotype was seen a few times. This chain links TRBV4-3 with TRBJ2-7; possible D gene TRBD2, 5 bases. CDR3 size: 13 residues. Trimming left V 4 bases short and J 7 bases short, with 14 bases between. Germline V gene lookup returns CDR1 LGHNA and CDR2 YSLEER. For the CDR3, the DNA is TGCGCCAGCAGCCGGCAAGGATCGGGGGAGCAGTACTTC. Translation: CASSRQGSGEQYF.

The chain joins TRBV6-5 to TRBJ2-2; no reliable D call. The germline V gene encodes CDR1 MNHEY and CDR2 SVGAGI. Trimming cost V 4 bases and J 6 bases, with 9 bases left between them. CDR3 length: 13 residues. The CDR3 sequence is CASSSRRAGELFF. DNA of the CDR3: TGTGCCAGCAGTTCCCGCCGCGCCGGGGAGCTGTTTTTT.

Only a few counts were recorded for this clonotype. The chain has TRBV9 and TRBJ2-3; 11 positions match TRBD2. The CDR3 totals 20 residues. Unmatched junction bases numbered 20, after V lost 4 bases and J lost 4 bases. Germline assignment: CDR1 SGDLS and CDR2 YYNGEE. CDR3: CASSIKGGFPGLAAPDTQYF. The DNA for the CDR3 is TGTGCCAGCAGCATCAAGGGGGGGTTTCCGGGACTAGCGGCCCCAGATACGCAGTATTTT.

Concerning this clonotype: A much larger clone sits a single nucleotide away, making a read error possible. The J gene is TRBJ2-2, the V gene TRBV7-2, with TRBD2 matching 9 bases. Germline V gene data show CDR1 as SGHTA and CDR2 as FQGNSA. CDR3 size: 17 residues. The CDR3: CASSLGQGLAGTGELIF. In DNA, the CDR3 is TGTGCCAGCAGCTTAGGCCAGGGGCTAGCGGGGACCGGGGAGCTGATTTTT.

This clonotype was seen a few times. V and J are TRBV5-1 and TRBJ1-4; 11 bases are a match to TRBD1. J was trimmed by 8 bases and V by 1 base; bases with no gene match: 4. Germline V gene lookup returns CDR1 SGHRS and CDR2 YFSETQ. This CDR3 is built from 15 residues. CDR3 DNA: TGCGCCAGCAGCTTGAGAGGGACAGGGGGAGAAAAACTGTTTTTT. This gives the protein CASSLRGTGGEKLFF. Full variable domain (remainder filled in from reference TRBV5-1 and TRBJ1-4): KAGVTQTPRYLIKTRGQQVTLSCSPISGHRSVSWYQQTPGQGLQFLFEYFSETQRNKGNFPGRFSGRQFSNSRSEMNVSTLELGDSALYLCASSLRGTGGEKLFFGSGTQLSVL.

This clonotype has at least ten counts. The chain carries TRBV11-2 and TRBJ1-2, with unresolved D. Germline assignment: CDR1 SGHAT and CDR2 FQNNGV. This CDR3 is 11 amino acids long. Trimming left V 3 bases short and J 4 bases short, with 3 bases between. CDR3 DNA sequence: TGTGCCAGCAGCTTGTCCTATGGCTACACCTTC. It is translated as CASSLSYGYTF.